This T cell receptor beta chain was recorded in a study of shared clonotypes between healthy human individuals. Study details: Donors consisted of two women and a few men between 18 and 49. Study-level results: Non-shared clonotypes were found to have lower generation probabilities than the clonotypes that were shared by all four of the sorted-subset donors. In a few donors, around 5% of naive CD4 clonotypes appeared in common.

Participating donors were healthy, HIV-negative adults free of recent acute infections or vaccinations. Note on this clone: Its matching antigen is unknown.

CDR3 length: 12 amino acids. V lost 6 bases and J lost 7; bases outside the gene matches: 5. Germline CDR1 SGHNT, CDR2 YYREEE (reference sequence). Generated by immunoSEQ multiplex PCR, the TCRdb table keeps only in-frame clones and is missing some. The data contain roughly 1.5 million clones, nearly 99% of them singletons. This clonotype was sampled from a man aged 25-45 years in good health. The rearrangement links TRBV5-4 to TRBJ1-1; TRBD1 matches 8 bases. Sequencing was performed on naive CD4+ T cells sorted from blood. Subset defined: CD45RA+ positively selected. The DNA for the CDR3 is TGTGCCAGCACCCGGGACAGGAATGAAGCTTTCTTT. Its protein is CASTRDRNEAFF.